The present entry profiles one T cell receptor (beta chain) with its context. The source of the sample is a study of cytomegalovirus exposure and HLA in healthy donors. Trimming at V came to 4 bases and at J to 1 base, leaving 6 bases not matched to a gene. This CDR3 has 15 amino acids. CDR1 and CDR2 from the germline V gene are MNHEY and SVGAGI. Primers included in the PCR were 60 Vbeta and 13 Jbeta primers. Some clones are missing from TCRdb's copy, which holds only in-frame ones; the method was immunoSEQ multiplex PCR. The sample lists 130,000 to 150,000 clones; 70% to 90% were seen once. The receptor's source is a woman aged 40 to 50 in good health and CMV-seropositive. Sequencing input: PBMCs. This sequence joins TRBV6-5 and TRBJ1-1, with 7 nucleotides matching TRBD1. The chain's CDR3 is CASSSNRDRNTEAFF. The CDR3 DNA reads TGTGCCAGCAGTTCGAACCGGGACAGGAACACTGAAGCTTTCTTT.